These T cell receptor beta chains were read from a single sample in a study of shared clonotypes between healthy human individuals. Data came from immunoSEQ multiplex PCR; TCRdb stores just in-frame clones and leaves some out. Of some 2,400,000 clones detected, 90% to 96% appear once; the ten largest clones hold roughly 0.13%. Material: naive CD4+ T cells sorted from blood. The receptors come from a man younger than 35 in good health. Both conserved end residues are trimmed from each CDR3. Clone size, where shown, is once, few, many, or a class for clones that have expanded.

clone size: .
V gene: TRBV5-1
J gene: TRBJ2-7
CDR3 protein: ASSLDRARYEQY

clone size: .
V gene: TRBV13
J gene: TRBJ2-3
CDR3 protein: ASRNERGRGGRTDTQY

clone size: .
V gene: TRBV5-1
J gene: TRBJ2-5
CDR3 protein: ASSLGTSGRFQGTQY

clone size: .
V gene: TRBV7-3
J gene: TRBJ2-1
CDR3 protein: ASSLIQGPGTYNEQF

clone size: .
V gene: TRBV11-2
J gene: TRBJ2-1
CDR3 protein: ASSLGFLPPNNEQF

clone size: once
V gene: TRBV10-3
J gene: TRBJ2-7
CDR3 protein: AISLNGATYEQY

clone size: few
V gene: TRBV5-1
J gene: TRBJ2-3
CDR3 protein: ASSFPGSTDTQY

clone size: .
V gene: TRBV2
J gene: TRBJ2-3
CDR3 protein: ASSPTGASTDTQY

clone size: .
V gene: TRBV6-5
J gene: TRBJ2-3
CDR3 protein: ASSFGQGPTDTQY

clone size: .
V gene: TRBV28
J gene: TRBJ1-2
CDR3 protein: ASTFGVLGYGYT

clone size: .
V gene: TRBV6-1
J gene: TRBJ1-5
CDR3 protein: ASRAGANQPQH

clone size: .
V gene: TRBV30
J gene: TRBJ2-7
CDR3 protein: AWTKPAGTISYEQY

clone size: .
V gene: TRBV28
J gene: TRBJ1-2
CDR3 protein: ASVSGGDGYT

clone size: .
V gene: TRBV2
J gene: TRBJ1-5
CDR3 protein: ASQGTGRGNQPQH

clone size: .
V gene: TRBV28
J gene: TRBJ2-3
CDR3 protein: ASSSPGTGGAKDTQY

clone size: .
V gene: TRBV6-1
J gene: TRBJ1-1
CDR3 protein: ASSEALGGRRTEAF

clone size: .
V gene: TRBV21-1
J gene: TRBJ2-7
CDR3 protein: ASSPNRNEGSSYEQY

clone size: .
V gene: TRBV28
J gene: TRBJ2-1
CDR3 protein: ASSGDRRGQF

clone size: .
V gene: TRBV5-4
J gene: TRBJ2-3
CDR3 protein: ASSLPVIKSGDTQY

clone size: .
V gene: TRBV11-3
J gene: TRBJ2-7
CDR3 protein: ASSHQGQDDEQY

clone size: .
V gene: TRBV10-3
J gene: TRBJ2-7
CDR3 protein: AISVGGTLYEQY

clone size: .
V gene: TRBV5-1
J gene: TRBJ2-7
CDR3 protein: ASSPPGQGHGEQY